The 25 T cell receptor beta chains presented below share a single source sample, sequenced in a study of shared clonotypes between healthy human individuals (TCRdb year 2020). The library was produced with the immunoSEQ multiplex PCR assay. TCRdb stores this immuneACCESS table with in-frame sequences only. Part of the clones is absent; in the studies checked, under half of the shortfall reflects unresolved V genes, and no reason is known for the rest. Present in this sample are some 2.1 million clones, over 85% of which were seen just once. Together, the top ten hold around 1.1% of the sample. CD8 naive samples consisted of CD45RO-negative cells that were positively selected for CCR7, yielding a CD45RA+CCR7+ population without TemRA cells. The sequenced sample was naive CD8+ T cells sorted from blood. The cell subset or site label, read with the paper, signifies: CD45RA+CCR7+. The origin of the receptors is a man younger than 35 in good health.

The rearrangement joins TRBV4-1 to TRBJ1-6, with 10 bases lining up with TRBD1. With V trimmed by 1 base and J by 9 bases, 6 bases remained unmatched. Germline V gene lookup returns CDR1 MGHRA and CDR2 YSYEKL. The CDR3 spans 16 residues. For the CDR3, the DNA is TGCGCCAGCAGCCAAGGGGAGGGACAGGGGTCTTCACCCCTCCACTTT. This encodes CASSQGEGQGSSPLHF.

The chain joins TRBV29-1 to TRBJ1-1; 11 bases map to TRBD1. The junction had 6 bases not matched to a gene; V was cut back by 4 bases and J by 5 bases. The CDR3 spans 14 residues. Per germline, CDR1 SQVTM and CDR2 ANQGSEA. The CDR3 loop reads CSVGGQGVETEAFF. The CDR3 coding sequence is TGCAGCGTTGGGGGACAGGGGGTCGAAACTGAAGCTTTCTTT.

The chain combines TRBV4-1 with TRBJ1-6, with 9 nucleotides matching TRBD1. The CDR3 loop spans 15 amino acids. Germline V gene sequence: CDR1 MGHRA, CDR2 YSYEKL. V was clipped by 3 bases and J by 8 bases; unmatched bases: 5. The CDR3 bases are TGCGCCAGCAGCCAGGGACAGGGAATGGATTCACCCCTCCACTTT. It yields the protein CASSQGQGMDSPLHF.

This chain uses TRBV30 with TRBJ2-7; D is perhaps TRBD2 (6 bases). Germline CDR1 and CDR2: GTSNPN and SVGIG (reference sequence). The CDR3 length is 12 residues. Trimming left V 8 bases short and J 3 bases short, with 14 bases between. This CDR3 reads CAVEGSGYEQYF. The CDR3 coding sequence is TGTGCCGTGGAGGGATCAGGCTACGAGCAGTACTTC.

The chain links TRBV9 to TRBJ2-3, with 9 bases aligning to TRBD1. CDR1 SGDLS and CDR2 YYNGEE come from the germline V gene. This CDR3 is 16 amino acids long. V gave up 4 bases and J gave up 2 bases; unmatched junction bases: 8. The CDR3, as DNA: TGTGCCAGCAGCTATCCCACAGGGGGCTTCACAGATACGCAGTATTTT. This gives the protein CASSYPTGGFTDTQYF.

The V gene is TRBV7-4, the J gene TRBJ2-1, with D perhaps TRBD2 (5 bases). V was cut by 5 bases and J by 10 bases, with 15 bases left in between. Germline V lookup: CDR1 SGHVT, CDR2 SQSDAQ. CDR3 length: 13 amino acids. CDR3 amino acids: CASSLASGGEQFF. CDR3 coding DNA: TGTGCCAGCAGCCTGGCCTCAGGCGGGGAGCAGTTCTTC.

On this clone: Sequence at one end of the junction differs from germline and may be a read error. The chain carries TRBV7-7 and TRBJ1-2, with 8 bases that match TRBD1. From germline, CDR1 is SSHAT and CDR2 FNYEAQ (reference sequence). CDR3 length equals 16 residues. CDR3 bases: TGTGCTAGCAGCTTAGTGCAGGGGGCGCCGAACTATGGCTACACCTTC. Translated: CASSLVQGAPNYGYTF.

As to this clone: Other nucleotide sequences from this sample produce the same CDR3. The chain employs TRBV4-3 and TRBJ2-7; D uncertain. With 0 bases removed from V and 4 bases from J, the gap between germline ends came to 7 bases. Germline V CDR1 and CDR2: LGHNA, YSLEER. This CDR3 contains 13 residues. DNA for the CDR3: TGCGCCAGCAGCCAAGAGGGTGGATACGAGCAGTACTTC. As protein: CASSQEGGYEQYF.

The V gene is TRBV28, the J gene TRBJ2-5, with D perhaps assigned TRBD1 or TRBD2 (5 bases each). V was cut by 7 bases and J by 7 bases, with 13 bases left in between. The CDR3 runs to 12 residues. Germline V gene sequence: CDR1 MDHEN, CDR2 SYDVKM. The chain's CDR3 is CASNDAGGTQYF. The DNA for the CDR3 is TGTGCCAGCAATGATGCTGGGGGGACCCAGTACTTC.

The CDR3 is CASSQDEGGLTEAFF. The CDR3 DNA follows: TGCGCCAGCAGCCAAGATGAAGGGGGGCTTACTGAAGCTTTCTTT. The chain is built from TRBV4-1 and TRBJ1-1, with a tentative D call TRBD1 (6 bases). CDR3 length: 15 amino acids. Germline values: CDR1 MGHRA, CDR2 YSYEKL. Trimming pared 0 bases from V and 5 bases from J, leaving 13 bases between.

The chain combines TRBV27 with TRBJ1-6, with a possible D match to TRBD1 (5 bases). Germline V gene sequence: CDR1 MNHEY, CDR2 SMNVEV (reference sequence). CDR3 length: 16 amino acids. V lost 5 bases to trimming and J lost 9 bases, with 20 bases between them. CDR3 sequence (DNA): TGTGCCAGCAGTCCTTCCGGACACGCGGGGATTTCACCCCTCCACTTT. Protein: CASSPSGHAGISPLHF.

The chain joins TRBV6-1 to TRBJ2-7, with 9 nucleotides matching TRBD2. Germline V lookup: CDR1 MNHNS, CDR2 SASEGT. J lost 4 bases, V lost 4 bases, and 11 bases had no gene match. The CDR3 has 16 amino acids. The CDR3 protein is CASSGMAGLARYEQYF. CDR3 nucleotide sequence: TGTGCCAGCAGTGGGATGGCGGGACTAGCTAGGTACGAGCAGTACTTC.

The V and J genes are TRBV7-4 and TRBJ2-7; 7 bases map to TRBD2. Germline-derived CDR1 and CDR2 are SGHVT and SQSDAQ. CDR3 size: 17 residues. J lost 2 bases, V lost 5 bases, and 15 bases had no gene match. Written as DNA, the CDR3 is TGTGCCAGCAGCCATTGCTTGGGCAGCGGGAAGCCCTACGAGCAGTACTTC. Its translation: CASSHCLGSGKPYEQYF.

Note on this clone: The identical CDR3 is also encoded by other nucleotide sequences in the sample. The chain links TRBV9 to TRBJ1-2; TRBD1 matches at 7 bases. The trim removed 2 bases at V and 2 bases at J, leaving 3 bases unmatched. Germline V CDR1 and CDR2: SGDLS, YYNGEE. This CDR3 has 14 amino acids. In DNA form, the CDR3 reads TGTGCCAGCAGCGTTGGAGGGGGCAACTATGGCTACACCTTC. It is translated as CASSVGGGNYGYTF.

This clone was observed a few times. The rearrangement joins TRBV2 to TRBJ1-5; TRBD1 might be the D (5 bases). Trimming removed 3 bases from V and 7 bases from J, with 13 bases in between. This CDR3 is 14 amino acids long. Germline CDR1 is SNHLY and CDR2 is FYNNEI. The CDR3, as DNA: TGTGCCAGCAGTGACGAGGGGATAGGGCAGCCCCAGCATTTT. Translating gives CASSDEGIGQPQHF.

A note on this clone: The junction does not match germline at one end; this may be a read error. J is TRBJ2-7 and V is TRBV7-8; D gene uncertain. The germline CDR1 and CDR2 sequences are SGHVS and FQNEAQ. CDR3 length: 13 amino acids. CDR3 amino acids: CASSLSQPYERYF. In nucleotides, the CDR3 is TGTGCCAGCAGCTTGAGCCAGCCCTACGAGCGGTACTTC.

As for this clone: This sample includes further DNA sequences coding for the same CDR3. This chain connects TRBV29-1 to TRBJ2-7, with D perhaps TRBD1 or TRBD2 (5 bases each). Germline CDR1 SQVTM, CDR2 ANQGSEA. This CDR3 spans 11 amino acids. V was cut by 3 bases and J by 7 bases, with 10 bases left in between. The CDR3 spells CSVEDGGEQYF. The CDR3 DNA reads TGCAGCGTTGAGGATGGGGGAGAGCAGTACTTC.

The chain uses TRBV6-1 and TRBJ2-3, with TRBD2 as a possible D gene (6 bases). From germline, CDR1 is MNHNS and CDR2 SASEGT. Between the trimmed V and J ends, which lost 6 bases and 5 bases, there was a span of 18 bases. CDR3 length: 15 amino acids. CDR3 in amino acids: CASSFLGRWGDTQYF. CDR3 coding DNA: TGTGCCAGCAGCTTTCTGGGGAGGTGGGGAGATACGCAGTATTTT.

This rearrangement joins TRBV18 to TRBJ1-5, with D perhaps TRBD1 (5 bases). CDR1 and CDR2 (germline): KGHSH, LQKENI. CDR3 length equals 14 residues. The V end was cut by 5 bases, the J end by 7 bases, with 15 bases between. The CDR3 protein is CASSGQEGTQPQHF. DNA for the CDR3: TGTGCCAGCTCAGGGCAGGAGGGGACCCAGCCCCAGCATTTT.

This clone was picked up one time. The V gene is TRBV7-9, the J gene TRBJ1-2; D possibly corresponds to TRBD1 (6 bases). CDR3 length equals 14 residues. V was trimmed by 5 bases and J by 5 bases, leaving 15 bases between them. In germline, CDR1 is SEHNR, CDR2 FQNEAQ (reference sequence). DNA of the CDR3: TGTGCCAGCAGCCACCGACAGGCACGATATGGCTACACCTTC. Protein product: CASSHRQARYGYTF.

The rearrangement uses TRBV27 and TRBJ2-2; D gene unclear. The CDR3 is made up of 15 amino acids. Per germline, CDR1 MNHEY and CDR2 SMNVEV (reference sequence). Trimming took 5 bases from V and 1 from J, leaving 11 bases between them. CDR3 nucleotide sequence: TGTGCCAGCAGTGGAAACGTTCTGAACACCGGGGAGCTGTTTTTT. Translating gives CASSGNVLNTGELFF.

This clone was counted once. The V and J genes are TRBV4-3 and TRBJ1-2, with TRBD1 identical over 8 bases. From germline, CDR1 is LGHNA and CDR2 YSLEER. V trimming: 3 bases; J trimming: 3 bases; junction bases outside the gene matches: 6. This CDR3 spans 15 amino acids. The CDR3 here is CASSQIYRGDYGYTF. In nucleotides, the CDR3 is TGCGCCAGCAGCCAGATATACAGGGGGGACTATGGCTACACCTTC.

This sequence joins TRBV5-5 and TRBJ1-3; D is ambiguous. CDR3 length equals 15 residues. Germline CDR1 SGHKS, CDR2 YYEKEE (reference sequence). Trimming left V 2 bases short and J 0 bases short, with 9 bases between. DNA of the CDR3: TGTGCCAGCAGCTTAACCCCGGACTCTGGAAACACCATATATTTT. Translation: CASSLTPDSGNTIYF.

V gene TRBV7-9 combines with J gene TRBJ2-2; 8 bases are shared with TRBD2. Per germline, CDR1 SEHNR and CDR2 FQNEAQ (reference sequence). The CDR3 extends over 17 amino acids. The V and J ends lost 4 bases and 3 bases, in that order; junction bases with no gene match: 10. The CDR3 coding sequence is TGTGCCAGCAGCTACCTCCCGGGAGGGCCAGACACCGGGGAGCTGTTTTTT. This gives the protein CASSYLPGGPDTGELFF.

V gene TRBV4-3 combines with J gene TRBJ2-1, with TRBD2 matching over 10 bases. The CDR3 runs 15 residues. V lost 0 bases to trimming and J lost 7 bases; unmatched junction nucleotides: 3. CDR1 and CDR2 (germline): LGHNA, YSLEER. CDR3 DNA sequence: TGCGCCAGCAGCCAAGACGTGACTAGCGGGAATGAGCAGTTCTTC. Translating it yields CASSQDVTSGNEQFF.